Below, 22 T cell receptor beta chains from the same sample are listed, as sequenced in a study of blood T cell repertoires in COVID-19. The protocol was immunoSEQ multiplex PCR, while the TCRdb copy is restricted to in-frame clones and leaves out a portion. The table shows 250,000 or so clones, with 90% occurring only once. Input material: PBMCs or T cells enriched from blood (not recorded which). All receptors derive from a young woman with acute COVID-19.

This chain connects TRBV27 to TRBJ2-3; 7 bases match TRBD1. The CDR3 loop spans 18 amino acids. J lost 0 bases, V lost 4 bases, and 13 bases had no gene match. The V gene's germline CDR1 is MNHEY and CDR2 SMNVEV (reference sequence). Written as DNA, the CDR3 is TGTGCCAGCAGTTGGCGACAGGGTTTGACCGCTAGCACAGATACGCAGTATTTT. The encoded protein is CASSWRQGLTASTDTQYF.

V gene TRBV28 combines with J gene TRBJ1-1; D is unclear. Germline loops: CDR1 MDHEN, CDR2 SYDVKM. CDR3 length: 14 amino acids. Trimming left V 2 bases short and J 4 bases short, with 11 bases between. CDR3 protein: CASSLRRSTTEAFF. As DNA, the CDR3 is TGTGCCAGCAGTTTACGAAGGAGTACCACTGAAGCTTTCTTT.

In this sample, this clone turned up a few times. This chain uses TRBV27 with TRBJ2-7; TRBD1 matches 8 bases. Germline loops: CDR1 MNHEY, CDR2 SMNVEV (reference sequence). The CDR3 runs 14 residues. Germline trimming cut 4 bases from V and 6 bases from J; bases unmatched to any gene: 8. CDR3 residues: CASSWGRGQSEQYF. The CDR3 DNA reads TGTGCCAGCAGTTGGGGCAGGGGGCAATCCGAGCAGTACTTC.

The V call is TRBV5-3, the J call TRBJ1-4, with D possibly being TRBD1 (5 bases). TRBV5-3 belongs to the ORF category, with a function that is uncertain. Trimming cost V 0 bases and J 5 bases, with 11 bases left between them. This CDR3 is built from 15 residues. DNA for the CDR3: TGTGCCAGAAGCTTGGTCCCAGGGCCAAATGAAAAACTGTTTTTT. Protein: CARSLVPGPNEKLFF.

The V and J genes are TRBV7-9 and TRBJ1-6; no definite D call. Germline V gene sequence: CDR1 SEHNR, CDR2 FQNEAQ (reference sequence). The V and J ends lost 6 bases and 4 bases respectively, with 10 bases between them. This CDR3 has 14 residues. The CDR3 is CASSHTNYNSPLHF. Written as DNA, the CDR3 is TGTGCCAGCAGTCACACGAATTATAATTCACCCCTCCACTTT.

The chain combines TRBV28 with TRBJ1-5; 10 positions match TRBD1. The CDR3 totals 16 residues. From germline, CDR1 is MDHEN and CDR2 SYDVKM. Trimming removed 4 bases from V and 2 bases from J; junction bases left unmatched: 5. The CDR3 DNA sequence: TGTGCCAGCAGTTCCGGACAGGGGGGAGGCAATCAGCCCCAGCATTTT. As protein: CASSSGQGGGNQPQHF. The full variable domain, completed using reference TRBV28 and TRBJ1-5, is DVKVTQSSRYLVKRTGEKVFLECVQDMDHENMFWYRQDPGLGLRLIYFSYDVKMKEKGDIPEGYSVSREKKERFSLILESASTNQTSMYLCASSSGQGGGNQPQHFGDGTRLSIL.

This chain links TRBV11-2 with TRBJ2-1; D might be TRBD2 (6 bases). Trimming removed 1 base from V and 3 bases from J, with 13 bases in between. The length of the CDR3 is 16 residues. The germline CDR1 and CDR2 sequences are SGHAT and FQNNGV. CDR3 sequence: CASSLGGSGLYNEQFF. The CDR3 coding sequence is TGTGCCAGCAGCTTAGGAGGGAGCGGGCTCTACAATGAGCAGTTCTTC.

The V and J genes are TRBV7-2 and TRBJ2-1, with 10 bases matching TRBD1. With V trimmed by 3 bases and J by 4 bases, 3 bases remained unmatched. The V gene's germline CDR1 is SGHTA and CDR2 FQGNSA. CDR3 length equals 15 residues. The CDR3 protein is CASSLGTGDYNEQFF. In DNA, the CDR3 is TGTGCCAGCAGCTTGGGGACAGGGGATTACAATGAGCAGTTCTTC.

The chain is built from TRBV5-1 and TRBJ2-2; TRBD2 matches 12 bases. Germline lookup yields CDR1 SGHRS and CDR2 YFSETQ. With 9 bases clipped from V and 6 bases from J, the junction kept 3 bases outside the gene matches. The CDR3 totals 13 residues. As DNA, the CDR3 is TGCGCCATCAGACTAGCGGGAGCCGGGGAGCTGTTTTTT. Translating gives CAIRLAGAGELFF.

J is TRBJ2-7 and V is TRBV5-4, with 8 positions matching TRBD1. This CDR3 contains 15 residues. Germline V lookup: CDR1 SGHNT, CDR2 YYREEE (reference sequence). V shed 0 bases and J 6 bases; nucleotides not matched to a gene: 8. CDR3 residues: CASSLGTGMIGEQYF. The CDR3 nucleotides read TGTGCCAGCAGCTTGGGGACAGGGATGATCGGCGAGCAGTACTTC.

The genes are TRBV19 and TRBJ2-7, with TRBD1 matching 7 bases. Germline trimming cut 8 bases from V and 0 bases from J; bases unmatched to any gene: 7. This CDR3 has 14 amino acids. Germline values: CDR1 LNHDA, CDR2 SQIVND (reference sequence). In DNA, the CDR3 is TGTGCCAGTTCCGGGACAGCGTACTCCTACGAGCAGTACTTC. Translating gives CASSGTAYSYEQYF.

This chain's CDR3 is CASSLGSRAGGSTEAFF. In DNA, the CDR3 is TGTGCCAGCAGTTTAGGTTCCAGGGCGGGGGGCTCGACTGAAGCTTTCTTT. The chain joins TRBV27 to TRBJ1-1, with a weak D call TRBD1 (6 bases). The CDR3 totals 17 residues. Trimming removed 2 bases from V and 5 bases from J, with 21 bases in between. Germline CDR1 reads MNHEY; CDR2 reads SMNVEV (reference sequence).

This sequence joins TRBV7-9 and TRBJ2-2; TRBD2 is a possible D gene (5 bases). The CDR3 covers 15 residues. Trimming shortened V by 5 bases and J by 6 bases, and 16 bases separated the two germline ends. Germline V gives CDR1 SEHNR, CDR2 FQNEAQ (reference sequence). CDR3 sequence: CASSDYKSGSGELFF. In nucleotides, the CDR3 is TGTGCCAGCAGCGACTATAAATCTGGCTCCGGGGAGCTGTTTTTT.

V gene TRBV5-6 combines with J gene TRBJ2-7, with 7 bases lining up with TRBD2. In germline, CDR1 is SGHDT, CDR2 YYEEEE. This CDR3 contains 11 residues. The J segment lost 6 bases and the V segment lost 3 bases, leaving 0 bases of the junction unmatched. The CDR3 sequence is CASSWGGEQYF. The CDR3 DNA sequence: TGTGCCAGCAGCTGGGGGGGCGAGCAGTACTTC. Complete variable domain (other parts from reference TRBV5-6 and TRBJ2-7): DAGVTQSPTHLIKTRGQQVTLRCSPKSGHDTVSWYQQALGQGPQFIFQYYEEEERQRGNFPDRFSGHQFPNYSSELNVNALLLGDSALYLCASSWGGEQYFGPGTRLTVT.

The chain carries TRBV6-5 and TRBJ1-5; a possible D gene is TRBD1 (6 bases). V was trimmed by 8 bases and J by 5 bases, leaving 10 bases between them. The length of the CDR3 is 12 residues. Germline V gene sequence: CDR1 MNHEY, CDR2 SVGAGI. The CDR3 bases are TGTGCCAGCGGGGCAGGGGATCAGCCCCAGCATTTT. Protein product: CASGAGDQPQHF.

The rearrangement uses TRBV27 and TRBJ1-2; 9 bases are shared with TRBD1. CDR1 MNHEY and CDR2 SMNVEV come from the germline V gene (reference sequence). The CDR3 length is 15 residues. With 5 bases clipped from V and 3 bases from J, the junction kept 7 bases outside the gene matches. This chain's CDR3 is CASSHLGQGHYGYTF. For the CDR3, the DNA is TGTGCCAGCAGTCACTTAGGACAGGGGCACTATGGCTACACCTTC.

This chain connects TRBV11-2 to TRBJ2-3; possible D gene TRBD1, 6 bases. Germline assignment: CDR1 SGHAT and CDR2 FQNNGV. This CDR3 comprises 15 residues. V was pared by 6 bases and J by 2 bases, with 15 bases between. The CDR3 DNA reads as TGTGCCAGCAGTCCGGGCCAGGGGCCCACAGATACGCAGTATTTT. It yields the protein CASSPGQGPTDTQYF.

V is TRBV5-8 and J is TRBJ2-1, with 9 bases identical to TRBD2. Germline CDR1 is SGHTS and CDR2 is YDEGEE. V was pared by 1 base and J by 3 bases, with 14 bases of the junction left unmatched. This CDR3 is built from 19 residues. The CDR3 DNA sequence: TGTGCCAGCAGCTTGTATCGGGGTATGGGGCGGGAGGGCTACAATGAGCAGTTCTTC. This codes for CASSLYRGMGREGYNEQFF.

This chain joins TRBV14 and TRBJ2-7; possibly TRBD2 for D (5 bases). This CDR3 comprises 13 residues. Trimming shortened V by 5 bases and J by 3 bases, and 11 bases separated the two germline ends. The V gene's germline CDR1 is SGHDN and CDR2 FVKESK. The CDR3 DNA reads as TGTGCCAGCAGCAACTCCGGAGGCTACGAGCAGTACTTC. Protein sequence: CASSNSGGYEQYF.

The chain uses TRBV5-6 and TRBJ2-2; TRBD2 agrees at 7 bases. The CDR3 runs 17 residues. V lost 4 bases and J lost 5; bases outside the gene matches: 14. Germline CDR1 is SGHDT and CDR2 is YYEEEE. In nucleotides, the CDR3 is TGTGCCAGCAGCGGCGCGGGAGCTTATGATGGTACCGGGGAGCTGTTTTTT. Translated: CASSGAGAYDGTGELFF.

The chain has TRBV19 and TRBJ1-4, with TRBD1 matching 7 bases. The CDR3 spans 14 residues. V was clipped by 6 bases and J by 12 bases; unmatched bases: 13. Looked up from germline, CDR1 is LNHDA and CDR2 is SQIVND (reference sequence). CDR3: CASSTADRRFELFF. The CDR3 region has the DNA TGTGCCAGTAGCACTGCGGACAGGCGGTTTGAACTGTTTTTT.

The genes are TRBV21-1 and TRBJ2-7; the table calls TRBD2, which could not be checked here. TRBV21-1 is a documented pseudogene. CDR3 size: 16 residues. The CDR3 is CASSKIWVADSYEQYF. CDR3 DNA sequence: TGTGCCAGCAGCAAAATTTGGGTAGCGGATTCCTACGAGCAGTACTTC.